The 27 T cell receptor beta chains listed next were all sequenced from one sample in a study of T-cell memory formation after mild COVID-19. TCRdb itself ran the 5' RACE reads through MiXCR, one entry per CDR3 protein. The sample has hundreds of thousands of distinct CDR3 sequences, over 15% seen once. Input material: PBMCs or a T cell subset sorted from them (not recorded which). The receptor set was obtained from an adult woman who had mild COVID-19 (a few samples of this study predate the infection). Cell type and time point are not known.

The chain recombines TRBV5-1 with TRBJ1-1; 8 bases are shared with TRBD1. V lost 4 bases to trimming and J lost 3 bases; unmatched junction nucleotides: 11. The CDR3 runs 16 residues. Germline lookup yields CDR1 SGHRS and CDR2 YFSETQ. The CDR3: CASSEGQGVWDTEAFF. CDR3 in DNA: TGCGCCAGCAGCGAAGGACAGGGCGTTTGGGACACTGAAGCTTTCTTT.

This clonotype has more than one count but fewer than ten. V gene TRBV7-2 combines with J gene TRBJ2-1; TRBD2 matches 8 bases. Germline lookup yields CDR1 SGHTA and CDR2 FQGNSA. The V and J ends lost 5 bases and 8 bases, in that order; junction bases with no gene match: 20. CDR3 size: 18 residues. For the CDR3, the DNA is TGTGCCAGCAGCCTGGCGGGTAGGTGGCTAGCGGGTGAGGATGAGCAGTTCTTC. Translation gives CASSLAGRWLAGEDEQFF.

This clonotype was seen a handful of times. The chain combines TRBV10-3 with TRBJ2-3; TRBD1 aligns across 11 bases. The CDR3 has 16 amino acids. Germline lookup yields CDR1 ENHRY and CDR2 SYGVKD. The junction had 12 bases not matched to a gene; V was cut back by 8 bases and J by 5 bases. CDR3 nucleotide sequence: TGTGCCATCCGTCCGGGCGGGACAGGGGGGAGAGATACGCAGTATTTT. It codes for CAIRPGGTGGRDTQYF.

This clonotype turned up a few times. The rearrangement joins TRBV7-9 to TRBJ2-3; 9 bases are shared with TRBD1. The V and J ends lost 5 bases and 2 bases, in that order; junction bases with no gene match: 5. CDR3 length equals 15 residues. The germline V gene encodes CDR1 SEHNR and CDR2 FQNEAQ (reference sequence). The CDR3 region is CASSQTGGVTDTQYF. In DNA form, the CDR3 reads TGTGCCAGCAGCCAAACAGGGGGCGTCACAGATACGCAGTATTTT.

V is TRBV12-3 or TRBV12-4 and J is TRBJ1-2, with 8 nucleotides matching TRBD1. V shed 8 bases and J 4 bases; nucleotides not matched to a gene: 6. CDR3 length equals 13 residues. The CDR3 spells CASSVGTGYGYTF. The CDR3 bases are TGTGCCAGCTCCGTTGGGACAGGCTATGGCTACACCTTC.

The chain carries TRBV6-5 and TRBJ2-5; D ambiguous. Per the germline V gene, CDR1 is MNHEY and CDR2 is SVGAGI. V dropped 0 bases and J dropped 1 base, with 9 bases sitting between them. CDR3 length equals 15 residues. CDR3 sequence reads: CASSYSTETQETQYF. Here the CDR3 DNA reads TGTGCCAGCAGTTACTCCACAGAAACCCAAGAGACCCAGTACTTC.

The gene calls are TRBV4-2 and TRBJ2-7; D remains unclear. CDR1 is LGHNA and CDR2 is YNFKEQ in the germline V gene. The CDR3 is 13 residues long. V lost 0 bases, J lost 5 bases, and 8 bases lay in between. CDR3 protein: CASSQDLFDEQYF. In DNA, the CDR3 is TGTGCCAGCAGCCAAGATCTCTTCGACGAGCAGTACTTC.

The V call is TRBV5-6, the J call TRBJ1-2; D possibly corresponds to TRBD1 (5 bases). Germline V gives CDR1 SGHDT, CDR2 YYEEEE. The CDR3 is 15 amino acids. V was clipped by 3 bases and J by 1 base, with 13 bases between them. The DNA of the CDR3 is TGTGCCAGCAGCTCTAGGAGGGGCGTTAACTATGGCTACACCTTC. Protein sequence: CASSSRRGVNYGYTF.

The chain uses TRBV6-5 and TRBJ2-7, with no clear D. The germline V and J ends were trimmed by 6 bases and 4 bases, with 16 bases remaining between them. Germline lookup yields CDR1 MNHEY and CDR2 SVGAGI. The CDR3 is 14 residues long. The CDR3 DNA reads as TGTGCCAGCAGCCCCCAATTGGGCCGTTACGAGCAGTACTTC. Translated: CASSPQLGRYEQYF.

This clonotype was counted a single time. This chain links TRBV5-1 with TRBJ1-1; no clear D. The CDR3 runs 12 residues. In germline, CDR1 is SGHRS, CDR2 YFSETQ. The ends were cut back, 0 bases at V and 6 bases at J, with 6 bases in the middle. The CDR3 is CASSLERAEAFF. Written as DNA, the CDR3 is TGCGCCAGCAGCTTGGAAAGGGCTGAAGCTTTCTTT.

This chain links TRBV4-1 with TRBJ2-7; D may be TRBD2 (6 bases). Germline values: CDR1 MGHRA, CDR2 YSYEKL. V lost 7 bases and J 6 bases, leaving 16 bases between the germline ends. This CDR3 comprises 13 residues. The CDR3 reads CASTDWDSSEQYF. The CDR3 DNA reads as TGCGCCAGCACGGACTGGGACTCGTCCGAGCAGTACTTC.

The chain uses TRBV7-9 and TRBJ2-1; no definite D call. Germline CDR1 and CDR2: SEHNR and FQNEAQ (reference sequence). Trimming removed 7 bases at V and 4 bases at J, with 14 bases between. This CDR3 contains 14 residues. CDR3 nucleotides: TGTGCCAGCAACTTCCCCCCCGGGTACAATGAGCAGTTCTTC. Encoded protein: CASNFPPGYNEQFF.

The chain is built from TRBV11-2 and TRBJ2-3; 7 bases map to TRBD2. Germline assignment: CDR1 SGHAT and CDR2 FQNNGV. Trimming cost V 5 bases and J 2 bases; bases outside gene matches: 4. There are 14 residues in the CDR3. The CDR3 bases are TGTGCCAGCAGCGAGGGACTACACACAGATACGCAGTATTTT. Protein sequence: CASSEGLHTDTQYF.

This clonotype came up a few times. CDR3 sequence reads: CASSLARAQETQYF. The CDR3 nucleotides read TGTGCCAGCAGCTTAGCGAGGGCCCAAGAGACCCAGTACTTC. This sequence joins TRBV7-2 and TRBJ2-5; possibly TRBD2 for D (5 bases). V shed 0 bases and J shed 1 base, with 6 bases lying between them. From germline, CDR1 is SGHTA and CDR2 FQGNSA. The CDR3 has 14 amino acids.

V usage is TRBV3-1 and J usage is TRBJ1-2; D unclear. The CDR3 has 11 residues. Germline CDR1 reads LGHDT; CDR2 reads YNNKEL (reference sequence). V dropped 5 bases and J dropped 8 bases, with 9 bases sitting between them. The CDR3 bases are TGTGCCAGCAGCTACCAGCGGGGCTACACCTTC. Translated, it gives CASSYQRGYTF. Full variable domain (outside the CDR3, taken from reference TRBV3-1 and TRBJ1-2): DTAVSQTPKYLVTQMGNDKSIKCEQNLGHDTMYWYKQDSKKFLKIMFSYNNKELIINETVPNRFSPKSPDKAHLNLHINSLELGDSAVYFCASSYQRGYTFGSGTRLTVV.

This clonotype occurred a few times. This chain links TRBV5-5 with TRBJ1-1; D remains unclear. V dropped 1 base and J dropped 6 bases, with 13 bases sitting between them. Germline loops: CDR1 SGHKS, CDR2 YYEKEE (reference sequence). There are 14 residues in the CDR3. This CDR3 is CASSLFVLGSEAFF. As DNA, the CDR3 is TGTGCCAGCAGCTTGTTCGTACTAGGGTCTGAAGCTTTCTTT.

This clonotype was detected a few times. Germline is not matched at one junction end, which may reflect a read error. The gene calls are TRBV5-1 and TRBJ2-7; the match to TRBD1 covers 9 bases. Germline V lookup: CDR1 SGHRS, CDR2 YFSETQ. The CDR3 runs to 15 residues. CDR3 region: CASSLGTGITYEQYF. As DNA, the CDR3 is TGCGCCAGCAGTTTGGGGACAGGGATCACCTACGAGCAGTACTTC.

The chain couples TRBV7-2 to TRBJ2-6; the D gene is possibly TRBD2 (6 bases). With 5 bases removed from V and 0 bases from J, the gap between germline ends came to 17 bases. The V gene's germline CDR1 is SGHTA and CDR2 FQGNSA. This CDR3 comprises 18 residues. The CDR3: CASSIPLRGNSGANVLTF. The CDR3 DNA reads TGTGCCAGCAGCATCCCTCTGCGGGGAAACTCTGGGGCCAACGTCCTGACTTTC.

This rearrangement joins TRBV5-6 to TRBJ2-5; weak D call: TRBD2 (6 bases). This CDR3 is built from 12 residues. CDR1 SGHDT and CDR2 YYEEEE come from the germline V gene. With 4 bases removed from V and 7 bases from J, the gap between germline ends came to 11 bases. DNA of the CDR3: TGTGCCAGCAGCATAAAGGAGGGGACCCAGTACTTC. This encodes CASSIKEGTQYF.

The sample holds a few counts of this clonotype. The CDR3 sequence: CSATLGAGGQETQYF. The CDR3, as DNA: TGCAGTGCTACACTGGGGGCGGGAGGGCAAGAGACCCAGTACTTC. The chain has TRBV20-1 and TRBJ2-5; TRBD2 agrees at 9 bases. The J segment lost 2 bases and the V segment lost 4 bases, leaving 8 bases of the junction unmatched. There are 15 residues in the CDR3. In germline, CDR1 is DFQATT, CDR2 SNEGSKA (reference sequence).

This clonotype was found a few times. The rearrangement links TRBV20-1 to TRBJ2-1; D perhaps matches TRBD2 (5 bases). Trimming took 0 bases from V and 0 from J, leaving 12 bases between them. CDR3 size: 16 residues. From germline, CDR1 is DFQATT and CDR2 SNEGSKA (reference sequence). The CDR3 DNA is TGCAGTGCTAGAGATCGGGGTAGACCCTCCTACAATGAGCAGTTCTTC. It specifies CSARDRGRPSYNEQFF.

This clonotype was detected only a few times. The rearrangement joins TRBV3-1 to TRBJ2-7, with D perhaps TRBD1 (6 bases). The CDR3 consists of 12 residues. The V end was cut by 2 bases, the J end by 6 bases, with 8 bases between. Per the germline V gene, CDR1 is LGHDT and CDR2 is YNNKEL (reference sequence). The CDR3: CASSQRGGEQYF. The CDR3 coding sequence is TGTGCCAGCAGCCAAAGAGGGGGCGAGCAGTACTTC.

The chain has TRBV7-6 and TRBJ2-1, with a possible D match to TRBD1 (6 bases). Germline V gene sequence: CDR1 SGHVS, CDR2 FNYEAQ. The CDR3 runs to 13 residues. Trimming took off 5 bases at V and 7 bases at J, with 12 bases between the two ends. Here the CDR3 reads CASSLRGMNEQFF. DNA of the CDR3: TGTGCCAGCAGCCTTAGGGGGATGAATGAGCAGTTCTTC.

The gene calls are TRBV12-3 or TRBV12-4 and TRBJ1-2; a weak D match, TRBD1 (6 bases). The CDR3 spans 15 residues. V shed 6 bases and J shed 4 bases, with 18 bases lying between them. The CDR3: CASSPARTAGYGYTF. As DNA, the CDR3 is TGTGCCAGCAGCCCGGCTAGGACAGCGGGCTATGGCTACACCTTC.

The chain employs TRBV4-2 and TRBJ1-2; D ambiguous. Trimming cost V 0 bases and J 1 base, with 12 bases left between them. Germline V gives CDR1 LGHNA, CDR2 YNFKEQ. There are 16 residues in the CDR3. The CDR3 coding sequence is TGTGCCAGCAGCCAAGATAGCGGCAGGAGTAACTATGGCTACACCTTC. It is translated as CASSQDSGRSNYGYTF.

This clonotype has only a few counts. This sequence joins TRBV7-8 and TRBJ2-1; D might be TRBD2 (5 bases). Germline CDR1 SGHVS, CDR2 FQNEAQ. CDR3 length equals 16 residues. V dropped 4 bases and J dropped 4 bases, with 17 bases sitting between them. CDR3 DNA sequence: TGTGCCAGCAGCTCAGCGGTCGTGCCAGAGTACAATGAGCAGTTCTTC. It codes for CASSSAVVPEYNEQFF. The full variable domain, in which reference TRBV7-8 and TRBJ2-1 provide the parts outside the CDR3, is GAGVSQSPRYKVAKRGQDVALRCDPISGHVSLFWYQQALGQGPEFLTYFQNEAQLDKSGLPSDRFFAERPEGSVSTLKIQRTQQEDSAVYLCASSSAVVPEYNEQFFGPGTRLTVL.

The V gene is TRBV15, the J gene TRBJ2-1; D might be TRBD2 (6 bases). Trimming removed 4 bases from V and 6 bases from J, with 13 bases in between. The germline V gene has CDR1 LNHNV and CDR2 YYDKDF (reference sequence). The CDR3 loop spans 14 amino acids. CDR3 amino acids: CATSTHGGSNEQFF. The CDR3 DNA is TGTGCCACCAGCACTCACGGGGGTAGCAATGAGCAGTTCTTC.